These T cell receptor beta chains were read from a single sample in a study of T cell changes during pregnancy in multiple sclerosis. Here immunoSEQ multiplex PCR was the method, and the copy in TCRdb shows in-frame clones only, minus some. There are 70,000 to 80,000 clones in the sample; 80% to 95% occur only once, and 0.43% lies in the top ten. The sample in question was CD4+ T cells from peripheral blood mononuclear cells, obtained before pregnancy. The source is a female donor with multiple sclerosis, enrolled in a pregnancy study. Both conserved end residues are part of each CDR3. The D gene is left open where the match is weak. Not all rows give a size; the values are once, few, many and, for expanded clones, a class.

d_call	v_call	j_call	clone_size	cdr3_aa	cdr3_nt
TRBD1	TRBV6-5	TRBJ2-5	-	CASSFPGGETQYF	TGTGCCAGCAGTTTTCCAGGGGGAGAGACCCAGTACTTC
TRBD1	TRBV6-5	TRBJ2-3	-	CASSYSDRAKDTQYF	TGTGCCAGCAGTTACTCGGACAGGGCCAAAGATACGCAGTATTTT
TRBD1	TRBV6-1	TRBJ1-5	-	CASSDAGTGRNQPQHF	TGTGCCAGCAGTGACGCCGGGACAGGGCGGAATCAGCCCCAGCATTTT
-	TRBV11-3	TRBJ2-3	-	CASSPGPNMDTQYF	TGTGCCAGCAGTCCAGGCCCTAACATGGATACGCAGTATTTT
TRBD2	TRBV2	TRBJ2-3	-	CASILADTDTQYF	TGTGCCAGCATTCTAGCGGACACAGATACGCAGTATTTT
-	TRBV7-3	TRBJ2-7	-	CASSPGVGYEQYF	TGTGCCAGCAGCCCAGGGGTGGGCTACGAGCAGTACTTC
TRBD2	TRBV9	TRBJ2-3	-	CASSVGTSGFTSTDTQYF	TGTGCCAGCAGCGTAGGGACTAGCGGTTTCACTAGCACAGATACGCAGTATTTT
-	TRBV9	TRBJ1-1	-	CASSVGFGGRKAFF	TGTGCCAGCAGCGTAGGCTTCGGGGGTAGGAAAGCTTTCTTT
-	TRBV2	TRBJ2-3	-	CASSEQGWSTDTQYF	TGTGCCAGCAGTGAACAGGGTTGGAGCACAGATACGCAGTATTTT
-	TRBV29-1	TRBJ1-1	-	CSVRRHENTEAFF	TGCAGCGTCCGGCGACACGAGAACACTGAAGCTTTCTTT
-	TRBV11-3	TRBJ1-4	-	CASSSPGSGNEKLFF	TGTGCCAGCAGCTCCCCAGGGTCTGGTAATGAAAAACTGTTTTTT
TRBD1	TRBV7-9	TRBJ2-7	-	CASSLALRTGLESYEQYF	TGTGCCAGCAGCTTAGCCCTCAGGACAGGGTTGGAATCCTACGAGCAGTACTTC
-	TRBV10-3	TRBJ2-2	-	CAISGLGAMNTGELFF	TGTGCCATCAGTGGTTTAGGGGCGATGAACACCGGGGAGCTGTTTTTT
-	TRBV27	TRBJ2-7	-	CASSTGITYEQYF	TGTGCCAGCAGTACAGGGATAACCTACGAGCAGTACTTC
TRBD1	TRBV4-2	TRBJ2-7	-	CASSRGQGSSYEQYF	TGTGCCAGCAGCCGCGGACAGGGAAGCTCCTACGAGCAGTACTTC
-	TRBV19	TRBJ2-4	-	CASSKADSKDIQYF	TGTGCCAGTAGTAAGGCAGACAGTAAGGACATTCAGTACTTC
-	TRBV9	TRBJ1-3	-	CASSVKGGGNTIYF	TGTGCCAGCAGCGTAAAGGGGGGGGGAAACACCATATATTTT
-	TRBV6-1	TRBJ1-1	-	CASRETLGGFEAFF	TGTGCCAGCAGAGAGACCCTTGGGGGGTTTGAAGCTTTCTTT
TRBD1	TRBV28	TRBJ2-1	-	CASSPRTGNNEQFF	TGTGCCAGCAGTCCCAGGACAGGGAACAATGAGCAGTTCTTC
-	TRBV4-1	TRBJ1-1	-	CASSQEGARANTEAFF	TGCGCCAGCAGCCAAGAGGGGGCCCGAGCGAACACTGAAGCTTTCTTT
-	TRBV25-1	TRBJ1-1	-	CASSAPLNTEAFF	TGTGCCAGCAGTGCTCCGTTGAACACTGAAGCTTTCTTT
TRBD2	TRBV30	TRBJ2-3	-	CAWRGGLGADTQYF	TGTGCCTGGAGGGGGGGACTAGGGGCAGATACGCAGTATTTT
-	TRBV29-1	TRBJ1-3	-	CSAKKGDSVSTIYF	TGCAGCGCAAAAAAAGGGGACTCTGTTAGCACCATATATTTT
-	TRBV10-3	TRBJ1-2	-	CAISESGEYGYTF	TGTGCCATCAGTGAGTCCGGGGAATATGGCTACACCTTC
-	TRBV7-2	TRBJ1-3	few	CASSPSTGNTIYF	TGTGCCAGCAGCCCGTCGACAGGAAACACCATATATTTT
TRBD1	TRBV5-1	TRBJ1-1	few	CASSQKTGLGTEAFF	TGCGCCAGCAGCCAGAAGACAGGGTTGGGCACTGAAGCTTTCTTT
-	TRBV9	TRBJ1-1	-	CASSVTDQATEAFF	TGTGCCAGCAGCGTAACAGACCAAGCCACTGAAGCTTTCTTT
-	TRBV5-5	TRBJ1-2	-	CASSLPGNLNGYTF	TGTGCCAGCAGCTTACCAGGGAATCTGAATGGCTACACCTTC
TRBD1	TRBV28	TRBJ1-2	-	CASTPPTGGGFGGYTF	TGTGCCAGCACCCCTCCCACAGGGGGCGGTTTTGGCGGCTACACCTTC
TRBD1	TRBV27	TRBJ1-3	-	CASSLRQGGASGNTIYF	TGTGCCAGCAGTCTAAGACAGGGGGGCGCCTCTGGAAACACCATATATTTT
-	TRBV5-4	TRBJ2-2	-	CASSSLAGARELFF	TGTGCCAGCAGCTCCCTCGCGGGGGCGCGGGAGCTGTTTTTT
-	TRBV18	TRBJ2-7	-	CASSEAGPYEQYF	TGTGCCAGCTCAGAAGCGGGCCCCTACGAGCAGTACTTC
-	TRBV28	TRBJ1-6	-	CASSSGGLNSPLHF	TGTGCCAGCAGTTCCGGAGGGTTGAATTCACCCCTCCACTTT
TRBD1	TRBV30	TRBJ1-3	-	CACSGQGFWTIYF	TGTGCCTGTTCGGGACAGGGATTTTGGACCATATATTTT
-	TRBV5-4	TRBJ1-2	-	CASSPVGQLYGYTF	TGTGCCAGCAGCCCAGTAGGACAACTCTATGGCTACACCTTC
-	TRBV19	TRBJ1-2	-	CASSSRGDDYGYTF	TGTGCCAGTAGTTCAAGGGGTGATGACTATGGCTACACCTTC
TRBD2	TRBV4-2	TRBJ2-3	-	CASSQASGRSTDTQYF	TGTGCCAGCAGCCAAGCTAGCGGGAGGAGCACAGATACGCAGTATTTT
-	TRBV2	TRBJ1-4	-	CASSARGWGNEKLFF	TGTGCCAGCAGTGCAAGGGGGTGGGGTAATGAAAAACTGTTTTTT
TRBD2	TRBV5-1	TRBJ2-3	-	CASSLETSGDTQYF	TGCGCCAGCAGCTTGGAGACTAGCGGTGATACGCAGTATTTT
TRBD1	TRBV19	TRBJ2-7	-	CASSLRTGIYEQYF	TGTGCCAGTAGTCTCCGGACAGGGATCTACGAGCAGTACTTC
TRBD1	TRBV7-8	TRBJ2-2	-	CASSSNRGNTGELFF	TGTGCCAGCAGCTCCAACAGGGGTAACACCGGGGAGCTGTTTTTT
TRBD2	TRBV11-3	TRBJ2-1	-	CASSGSGLAGGGGNEQFF	TGTGCCAGCAGCGGGTCGGGACTAGCGGGGGGCGGGGGAAATGAGCAGTTCTTC
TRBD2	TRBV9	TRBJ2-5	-	CASSLRTSGGLETQYF	TGTGCCAGCAGCCTTCGGACTAGCGGGGGTCTGGAGACCCAGTACTTC
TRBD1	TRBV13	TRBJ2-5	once	CASSGTGVRETQYF	TGTGCCAGCAGCGGGACAGGGGTGAGGGAGACCCAGTACTTC
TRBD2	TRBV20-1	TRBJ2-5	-	CSAAGEETQYF	TGCAGTGCCGCGGGGGAAGAGACCCAGTACTTC
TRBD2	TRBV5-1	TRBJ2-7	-	CASSLIPKTSGSSPYEQYF	TGCGCCAGCAGCTTGATCCCCAAGACTAGCGGGAGTTCCCCCTACGAGCAGTACTTC
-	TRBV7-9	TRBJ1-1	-	CAGERKKNTEAFF	TGTGCCGGAGAGAGGAAAAAGAACACTGAAGCTTTCTTT
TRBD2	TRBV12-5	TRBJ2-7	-	CASGPTTSGGTSTNF	TGTGCTAGTGGCCCTACTACTAGCGGGGGGACGAGCACAAACTTC
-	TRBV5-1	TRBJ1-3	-	CASSIYQQGSGNTIYF	TGCGCCAGCAGCATATATCAACAGGGTTCTGGAAACACCATATATTTT
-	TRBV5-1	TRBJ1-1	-	CASKSTVQMNTEAFF	TGCGCCAGCAAGTCGACAGTTCAAATGAACACTGAAGCTTTCTTT
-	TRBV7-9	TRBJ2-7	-	CASSLNTRDNEQYF	TGTGCCAGCAGCTTAAATACCAGGGATAACGAGCAGTACTTC
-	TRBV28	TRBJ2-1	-	CASSRGTEQFF	TGTGCCAGCAGTCGAGGAACTGAGCAGTTCTTC
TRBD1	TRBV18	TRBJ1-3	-	CASEKRRGTESSGNTIYF	TGTGCCAGCGAGAAACGGAGAGGGACAGAGAGCTCTGGAAACACCATATATTTT
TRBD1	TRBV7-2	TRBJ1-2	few	CASSVDRGGYTF	TGTGCCAGCAGCGTCGACAGGGGTGGCTACACCTTC
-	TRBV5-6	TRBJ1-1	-	CASSLAPTGNTEAFF	TGTGCCAGCAGCTTGGCGCCGACAGGCAACACTGAAGCTTTCTTT
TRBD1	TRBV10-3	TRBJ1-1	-	CAISGGQGKITEAFF	TGTGCCATCAGTGGGGGACAGGGAAAAATCACTGAAGCTTTCTTT